The TCR beta chain under discussion was sequenced for a study of blood T cell repertoires in COVID-19. The CDR3 is 15 amino acids. Unmatched junction bases numbered 7, after V lost 4 bases and J lost 1 base. Germline CDR1 SGHRS, CDR2 YFSETQ. Assay used: immunoSEQ multiplex PCR; TCRdb lists only in-frame clones, some missing. The table records approximately 290,000 clones, about nine tenths of them present only once. The source of this sequence is a woman aged 25 to 39 who had recovered from COVID-19. This chain links TRBV5-1 with TRBJ2-5, with 7 bases aligning to TRBD1. The sequenced material came from PBMCs or T cells enriched from blood (not recorded which). CDR3 loop: CASSLVGTAQETQYF. CDR3 sequence (DNA): TGCGCCAGCAGCCTCGTAGGGACAGCCCAAGAGACCCAGTACTTC.